This TCR beta chain is from a study of blood T cell repertoires in COVID-19. Whole-study context: Spain, Italy and the United States supplied samples that represented acute and convalescent COVID-19. Nucleic acid was either cDNA or gDNA, and it came from T cells, B-cell-depleted T cells, or PBMCs.

Seattle enrolled patients during active infection and tracked them longitudinally. As handled by the study authors: By means of reference gene primer amplification, nucleated cell counts were estimated. The protocol was immunoSEQ multiplex PCR, while the TCRdb copy is restricted to in-frame clones and leaves out a portion. V, J and clone size reflect that table, while D and trimming were determined from the DNA. Of about 250,000 clones in the sample, around 88% were seen once. This CDR3 is 13 amino acids long. After removal of 5 bases from V and 7 bases from J, the junction contained 4 bases not matched to a gene. The V gene's germline CDR1 is SGHVS and CDR2 FQNEAQ.

The chain uses TRBV7-8 and TRBJ2-2; 7 bases agree with TRBD2. The source is a woman in her twenties or thirties with COVID-19, enrolled during active disease. Specimen: peripheral blood. CDR3 sequence (DNA): TGTGCCAGCAGCCGGCGGGAGCTCGGGGAGCTGTTTTTT. Protein product: CASSRRELGELFF. The whole variable domain, remainder taken from reference TRBV7-8 and TRBJ2-2, is GAGVSQSPRYKVAKRGQDVALRCDPISGHVSLFWYQQALGQGPEFLTYFQNEAQLDKSGLPSDRFFAERPEGSVSTLKIQRTQQEDSAVYLCASSRRELGELFFGEGSRLTVL.